A single sample is the source of the 28 T cell receptor beta chains below, sequenced in a study of cytomegalovirus exposure and HLA in healthy donors. 60 Vbeta and 13 Jbeta primers were used in PCR. The method was immunoSEQ multiplex PCR; TCRdb's version includes in-frame clones alone and lacks a portion of them. The data contain some 130,000 clones, about 82% of them singletons. The sequenced material came from PBMCs. These receptors originate from a young man in good health.

This chain connects TRBV27 to TRBJ2-4, with TRBD2 matching over 9 bases. The CDR3 spans 16 residues. The germline CDR1 and CDR2 sequences are MNHEY and SMNVEV (reference sequence). The V gene end was trimmed by 4 bases and the J gene end by 4 bases; junction bases not matched to a gene: 8. The DNA of the CDR3 is TGTGCCAGCAGTTCCCCGGGACTAGCTCTTAAAAACATTCAGTACTTC. Its protein product is CASSSPGLALKNIQYF.

This clone was observed once. This chain uses TRBV9 with TRBJ2-1; unclear D gene. CDR3 length: 14 amino acids. Trimming removed 0 bases at V and 5 bases at J, with 9 bases between. Germline-derived CDR1 and CDR2 are SGDLS and YYNGEE. The CDR3: CASSVGHYNNEQFF. Here the CDR3 DNA reads TGTGCCAGCAGCGTAGGGCATTATAACAATGAGCAGTTCTTC.

The chain links TRBV28 to TRBJ2-6, with TRBD1 matching over 9 bases. V shed 3 bases and J 3 bases; nucleotides not matched to a gene: 6. The CDR3 is 17 amino acids. The germline V gene encodes CDR1 MDHEN and CDR2 SYDVKM. This CDR3 reads CASSLGRTGVGANVLTF. CDR3 sequence (DNA): TGTGCCAGCAGTTTGGGTCGGACAGGGGTTGGGGCCAACGTCCTGACTTTC.

The rearrangement links TRBV6-6 to TRBJ1-4, with D unresolved. Per germline, CDR1 MNHNY and CDR2 SVGAGI (reference sequence). Deletions cut 4 bases from V and 0 bases from J, with 6 bases between. There are 14 residues in the CDR3. CDR3: CASSSTATNEKLFF. Here the CDR3 DNA reads TGTGCCAGCAGTTCGACTGCAACTAATGAAAAACTGTTTTTT.

The chain couples TRBV11-3 to TRBJ2-7, with 8 positions matching TRBD1. Germline CDR1 SGHNT, CDR2 YENEEA. The CDR3 is 12 residues long. With V trimmed by 6 bases and J by 6 bases, 4 bases remained unmatched. The CDR3 DNA is TGTGCCAGCAGGACCCAGGGGGCCGAGCAGTACTTC. This translates into CASRTQGAEQYF.

This clone was observed at least ten times. This sample also contains other DNA sequences that code for the same CDR3. CDR3 sequence (DNA): TGTGCCAGCAGTTTATCGCGGCCAGATACGCAGTATTTT. Amino acid sequence: CASSLSRPDTQYF. The chain combines TRBV27 with TRBJ2-3, with D hard to call. CDR3 size: 13 residues. Between the trimmed V and J ends, which lost 0 bases and 4 bases, there was a span of 5 bases. Germline-derived CDR1 and CDR2 are MNHEY and SMNVEV (reference sequence).

This sequence joins TRBV15 and TRBJ2-1, with TRBD2 matching 7 bases. Losses at the gene ends were 4 bases for V and 6 bases for J; bases not matched to a gene: 3. In germline, CDR1 is LNHNV, CDR2 YYDKDF (reference sequence). The CDR3 is made up of 13 amino acids. The CDR3 here is CATSKGGGNEQFF. The CDR3 nucleotides read TGTGCCACCAGCAAAGGCGGGGGCAATGAGCAGTTCTTC.

Only one count was recorded for this clone. The chain employs TRBV20-1 and TRBJ2-7; D perhaps matches TRBD2 (5 bases). Germline assignment: CDR1 DFQATT and CDR2 SNEGSKA (reference sequence). The CDR3 contains 11 residues. The ends were cut back, 7 bases at V and 4 bases at J, with 11 bases in the middle. CDR3 DNA sequence: TGCAGTGGAGCGGAAGAGTACGAGCAGTACTTC. Protein: CSGAEEYEQYF.

This clone came up a few times. The gene calls are TRBV28 and TRBJ1-2; 8 nucleotides line up with TRBD1. CDR3 length: 14 amino acids. CDR1 is MDHEN and CDR2 is SYDVKM in the germline V gene. Unmatched junction bases numbered 6, after V lost 1 base and J lost 8 bases. CDR3 sequence reads: CASSLYRGGRGYTF. CDR3 bases: TGTGCCAGCAGTTTATACAGGGGGGGAAGGGGCTACACCTTC.

V is TRBV7-3 and J is TRBJ1-2, with TRBD1 matching over 11 bases. Germline CDR1 and CDR2: SGHTA and FQGTGA. Trimming removed 4 bases from V and 3 bases from J; junction bases left unmatched: 4. The CDR3 has 15 residues. CDR3 sequence reads: CASSSSGQGDYGYTF. CDR3 DNA: TGTGCCAGCAGCTCCTCGGGACAGGGGGACTATGGCTACACCTTC.

The chain uses TRBV10-3 and TRBJ2-7; 8 nucleotides match TRBD2. The trim removed 3 bases at V and 7 bases at J, leaving 2 bases unmatched. Germline assignment: CDR1 ENHRY and CDR2 SYGVKD. The CDR3 covers 12 residues. The chain's CDR3 is CAISELAVEQYF. In nucleotides, the CDR3 is TGTGCCATCAGTGAACTAGCGGTGGAGCAGTACTTC.

The chain combines TRBV6-5 with TRBJ2-5; 10 nucleotides agree with TRBD2. Per the germline V gene, CDR1 is MNHEY and CDR2 is SVGAGI. The CDR3 totals 14 residues. The J segment lost 7 bases and the V segment lost 7 bases, leaving 9 bases of the junction unmatched. The CDR3: CASKVAGGSGTQYF. In nucleotides, the CDR3 is TGTGCCAGCAAGGTAGCGGGAGGCTCCGGGACCCAGTACTTC.

The chain is built from TRBV7-3 and TRBJ2-1; 8 bases agree with TRBD2. Germline values: CDR1 SGHTA, CDR2 FQGTGA. V lost 5 bases to trimming and J lost 5 bases; unmatched junction nucleotides: 8. The CDR3 has 15 amino acids. The CDR3 reads CASSHRGLADNEQFF. CDR3 sequence (DNA): TGTGCCAGCAGCCACAGAGGACTAGCAGACAATGAGCAGTTCTTC.

J is TRBJ2-2 and V is TRBV6-5; TRBD2 is a possible D gene (5 bases). The length of the CDR3 is 14 residues. Germline CDR1 MNHEY, CDR2 SVGAGI. Trimming pared 6 bases from V and 7 bases from J, leaving 15 bases between. The CDR3 sequence: CASRFLSVGGELFF. The CDR3 DNA follows: TGTGCCAGCAGATTTCTTAGCGTTGGCGGGGAGCTGTTTTTT.

This sequence joins TRBV5-6 and TRBJ2-2; 13 nucleotides line up with TRBD2. V was clipped by 4 bases and J by 1 base; unmatched bases: 7. The CDR3 consists of 18 residues. The germline V gene encodes CDR1 SGHDT and CDR2 YYEEEE. The DNA for the CDR3 is TGTGCCAGCAGCAGGCGGACTAGCGGGAGAGTGAACACCGGGGAGCTGTTTTTT. Its protein product is CASSRRTSGRVNTGELFF.

This clone has a handful of counts. V gene TRBV19 combines with J gene TRBJ2-1; tentative D call: TRBD2 (6 bases). There are 12 residues in the CDR3. V lost 4 bases to trimming and J lost 15 bases, with 16 bases between them. Germline CDR1 and CDR2: LNHDA and SQIVND (reference sequence). This CDR3 reads CASSRDSSNRFF. In DNA, the CDR3 is TGTGCCAGTAGTAGGGACTCCTCGAATCGGTTCTTC.

The chain carries TRBV18 and TRBJ1-2, with D maybe TRBD1 (6 bases). Germline V gives CDR1 KGHSH, CDR2 LQKENI. V lost 4 bases and J lost 7, with 25 bases in between. This CDR3 region has 17 residues. CDR3 nucleotide sequence: TGTGCCAGCTCACGCCGACATCAGGAAGGGGGGGCCCGTGGCTACACCTTC. Its protein product is CASSRRHQEGGARGYTF.

The V gene is TRBV5-4, the J gene TRBJ2-3; 11 nucleotides align to TRBD2. With 6 bases clipped from V and 4 bases from J, the junction kept 10 bases outside the gene matches. There are 16 residues in the CDR3. The V gene's germline CDR1 is SGHNT and CDR2 YYREEE (reference sequence). The CDR3 here is CASTLDIAGGPDTQYF. The CDR3 nucleotides read TGTGCCAGCACCCTAGATATAGCGGGAGGGCCAGATACGCAGTATTTT.

This clone was counted only a few times. CDR3 sequence reads: CASSLWNSGSRTGELFF. DNA of the CDR3: TGTGCCAGCAGCCTGTGGAATAGCGGGAGTAGGACCGGGGAGCTGTTTTTT. The chain employs TRBV7-2 and TRBJ2-2, with TRBD2 identical over 9 bases. CDR1 is SGHTA, CDR2 FQGNSA, per germline. The V gene end was trimmed by 5 bases and the J gene end by 5 bases; junction bases not matched to a gene: 12. This CDR3 is built from 17 residues.

This rearrangement joins TRBV5-1 to TRBJ2-5, with 13 bases fitting TRBD2. The ends lost 4 bases at V and 5 bases at J; junction bases unmatched: 2. Looked up from germline, CDR1 is SGHRS and CDR2 is YFSETQ. This CDR3 spans 14 amino acids. The CDR3 reads CASSTTSGRETQYF. The CDR3 region has the DNA TGCGCCAGCAGCACGACTAGCGGGAGGGAGACCCAGTACTTC.

V and J are TRBV21-1 and TRBJ2-2; TRBD2 is taken as the D call from the table, unchecked against the DNA. TRBV21-1 is deemed a pseudogene. The CDR3 runs 16 residues. The CDR3 sequence is CASSKDVREGSGELFF. The CDR3 DNA sequence: TGTGCCAGCAGCAAAGATGTGAGGGAGGGTTCGGGGGAGCTGTTTTTT.

V is TRBV19 and J is TRBJ1-6; D is possibly TRBD1 (5 bases). The CDR3 contains 14 residues. The V end lost 8 bases, the J end lost 10 bases, and 18 bases lay between the germline ends. The germline CDR1 and CDR2 sequences are LNHDA and SQIVND (reference sequence). CDR3 protein: CASAPSGASSPLHF. CDR3 nucleotide sequence: TGTGCCAGTGCGCCGAGTGGGGCCTCATCACCCCTCCACTTT.

About this clone itself: Relative to the germline gene, one junction end is altered; a read error may explain this. CDR3 amino acids: CAGSLTGGTYEQYF. The CDR3 DNA reads as TGTGCCGGCAGCCTGACAGGGGGGACATACGAGCAGTACTTC. This chain links TRBV14 with TRBJ2-7, with 9 positions matching TRBD1. This CDR3 comprises 14 residues. Germline CDR1 reads SGHDN; CDR2 reads FVKESK.

The gene calls are TRBV7-3 and TRBJ2-1, with D perhaps matching TRBD1 (6 bases). Trimming cost V 5 bases and J 7 bases, with 21 bases left between them. The CDR3 has 16 residues. Germline V gene sequence: CDR1 SGHTA, CDR2 FQGTGA. The CDR3 reads CASSLMMGANLNEQFF. The DNA of the CDR3 is TGTGCCAGCAGCCTGATGATGGGGGCTAACCTAAATGAGCAGTTCTTC.

V usage is TRBV30 and J usage is TRBJ1-5, with D unresolved. The CDR3 contains 13 residues. CDR1 GTSNPN and CDR2 SVGIG come from the germline V gene (reference sequence). The V and J ends lost 1 base and 3 bases respectively, with 7 bases between them. CDR3 sequence: CAWSAGYNQPQHF. The CDR3 DNA is TGTGCCTGGAGTGCGGGGTACAATCAGCCCCAGCATTTT.

V usage is TRBV18 and J usage is TRBJ2-7; D is possibly TRBD1 (6 bases). The germline V gene encodes CDR1 KGHSH and CDR2 LQKENI. The CDR3 totals 13 residues. Trimming took off 3 bases at V and 1 base at J, with 7 bases between the two ends. CDR3 sequence: CASSPGTSYEQYF. CDR3 sequence (DNA): TGTGCCAGCTCACCCGGGACATCCTACGAGCAGTACTTC.

The chain couples TRBV11-3 to TRBJ2-1; the match to TRBD2 covers 9 bases. With 5 bases clipped from V and 7 bases from J, the junction kept 9 bases outside the gene matches. The CDR3 is made up of 15 amino acids. Germline V CDR1 and CDR2: SGHNT, YENEEA. The CDR3 is CASSPFSGGRNEQFF. The CDR3 DNA follows: TGTGCCAGCAGCCCCTTCAGCGGGGGGAGGAATGAGCAGTTCTTC.

This chain links TRBV7-9 with TRBJ2-3; D might be TRBD1 (5 bases). In germline, CDR1 is SEHNR, CDR2 FQNEAQ (reference sequence). The CDR3 totals 16 residues. The ends were cut back, 5 bases at V and 11 bases at J, with 26 bases in the middle. This chain's CDR3 is CASSPQGAWEHLLQYF. For the CDR3, the DNA is TGTGCCAGCAGCCCCCAGGGTGCGTGGGAACACTTATTGCAGTATTTT.